This entry lists 14 T cell receptor beta chains sequenced from one sample in a study of blood T cell repertoires in COVID-19. Method: immunoSEQ multiplex PCR; TCRdb's copy keeps in-frame clones and lacks some. This table holds 150,000 to 200,000 clones, more than 75% found once. Sequenced material: PBMCs or T cells enriched from blood (not recorded which). The receptors here all came from a woman aged 45-59 years with acute COVID-19.

This clone was picked up a small number of times. The chain is built from TRBV20-1 and TRBJ2-5; D perhaps matches TRBD2 (5 bases). CDR1 and CDR2 from the germline V gene are DFQATT and SNEGSKA (reference sequence). V lost 4 bases, J lost 7 bases, and 10 bases lay in between. This CDR3 spans 11 amino acids. The CDR3 DNA reads TGCAGTGCTACGAGTGAGGGGACCCAGTACTTC. Its translation is CSATSEGTQYF.

This rearrangement joins TRBV9 to TRBJ1-4; 7 bases are a match to TRBD1. There are 15 residues in the CDR3. CDR1 and CDR2 from the germline V gene are SGDLS and YYNGEE. The trim removed 3 bases at V and 8 bases at J, leaving 10 bases unmatched. The CDR3 here is CASSDKQGSAEKLFF. The CDR3 DNA reads as TGTGCCAGCAGCGATAAACAGGGGTCCGCCGAAAAACTGTTTTTT.

The chain uses TRBV29-1 and TRBJ1-1; 7 nucleotides match TRBD1. V trimming: 6 bases; J trimming: 7 bases; junction bases outside the gene matches: 2. The CDR3 contains 10 residues. Germline V gene data show CDR1 as SQVTM and CDR2 as ANQGSEA. This CDR3 reads CSVGQIEAFF. CDR3 DNA sequence: TGCAGCGTGGGACAGATTGAAGCTTTCTTT.

The CDR3 loop is CASSPAGTYGYTF. The DNA of the CDR3 is TGTGCCAGCAGCCCTGCGGGGACCTATGGCTACACCTTC. This chain joins TRBV14 and TRBJ1-2; tentatively, D is TRBD1 (5 bases). V lost 4 bases to trimming and J lost 4 bases, with 10 bases between them. The CDR3 runs to 13 residues. Germline CDR1 reads SGHDN; CDR2 reads FVKESK. Together with reference TRBV14 and TRBJ1-2, the CDR3 gives the full variable domain: EAGVTQFPSHSVIEKGQTVTLRCDPISGHDNLYWYRRVMGKEIKFLLHFVKESKQDESGMPNNRFLAERTGGTYSTLKVQPAELEDSGVYFCASSPAGTYGYTFGSGTRLTVV.

This chain uses TRBV7-8 with TRBJ2-2; tentative D call: TRBD1 (6 bases). The CDR3 extends over 16 amino acids. In germline, CDR1 is SGHVS, CDR2 FQNEAQ. V was clipped by 5 bases and J by 4 bases, with 17 bases between them. Here the CDR3 reads CASSPLNRAITGELFF. The CDR3, as DNA: TGTGCCAGCAGCCCTTTGAACAGGGCAATCACCGGGGAGCTGTTTTTT.

The J gene is TRBJ2-6, the V gene TRBV7-2, with TRBD1 identical over 9 bases. This CDR3 region has 17 residues. Germline values: CDR1 SGHTA, CDR2 FQGNSA. Trimming removed 5 bases from V and 2 bases from J; junction bases left unmatched: 7. The CDR3 is CASSAQGAGAGANVLTF. CDR3 sequence (DNA): TGTGCCAGCAGCGCACAGGGGGCGGGTGCTGGGGCCAACGTCCTGACTTTC.

The chain combines TRBV6-5 with TRBJ1-6; 8 bases align to TRBD1. The CDR3 has 15 residues. Trimming at V came to 4 bases and at J to 8 bases, leaving 7 bases not matched to a gene. Germline V gene data show CDR1 as MNHEY and CDR2 as SVGAGI. This CDR3 is CASSFQGARDSPLHF. The CDR3 DNA sequence: TGTGCCAGCAGTTTCCAGGGGGCAAGGGATTCACCCCTCCACTTT.

This sequence joins TRBV27 and TRBJ1-3; D unresolved. Trimming pared 5 bases from V and 2 bases from J, leaving 16 bases between. Germline CDR1 is MNHEY and CDR2 is SMNVEV (reference sequence). The CDR3 is 16 residues long. The CDR3 loop is CASSPGVGQAGNTIYF. As DNA, the CDR3 is TGTGCCAGCAGTCCAGGCGTCGGTCAGGCTGGAAACACCATATATTTT.

This sequence joins TRBV5-5 and TRBJ1-4; D call uncertain. The V gene's germline CDR1 is SGHKS and CDR2 YYEKEE (reference sequence). V was clipped by 3 bases and J by 3 bases, with 12 bases between them. The CDR3 runs 15 residues. This chain's CDR3 is CASSSQIGPNEKLFF. Written as DNA, the CDR3 is TGTGCCAGCAGCTCACAGATTGGGCCTAATGAAAAACTGTTTTTT.

This clone has only one observation. The rearrangement uses TRBV6-5 and TRBJ1-2, with 8 bases lining up with TRBD1. The CDR3 totals 16 residues. The junction had 13 bases not matched to a gene; V was cut back by 4 bases and J by 6 bases. Per the germline V gene, CDR1 is MNHEY and CDR2 is SVGAGI. CDR3 loop: CASSFRTSDRANGYTF. CDR3 DNA sequence: TGTGCCAGCAGTTTTCGGACCTCGGACAGGGCAAATGGCTACACCTTC.

This chain connects TRBV14 to TRBJ1-4, with D tentatively TRBD1 (5 bases). Trimming removed 5 bases at V and 2 bases at J, with 9 bases between. CDR3 length: 14 amino acids. Looked up from germline, CDR1 is SGHDN and CDR2 is FVKESK. CDR3: CASSSRGTNEKLFF. The CDR3 DNA is TGTGCCAGCAGCTCTCGGGGGACTAATGAAAAACTGTTTTTT. Based on the CDR3 plus reference TRBV14 and TRBJ1-4, the full variable domain is EAGVTQFPSHSVIEKGQTVTLRCDPISGHDNLYWYRRVMGKEIKFLLHFVKESKQDESGMPNNRFLAERTGGTYSTLKVQPAELEDSGVYFCASSSRGTNEKLFFGSGTQLSVL.

The chain is built from TRBV29-1 and TRBJ2-5; 7 nucleotides agree with TRBD2. V gave up 4 bases and J gave up 5 bases; unmatched junction bases: 10. Looked up from germline, CDR1 is SQVTM and CDR2 is ANQGSEA. This CDR3 region has 14 residues. DNA for the CDR3: TGCAGCGTTGCATCCCGGGGAGGGATGGAGACCCAGTACTTC. It is translated as CSVASRGGMETQYF.

V usage is TRBV28 and J usage is TRBJ1-1; the D is unclear. V was trimmed by 6 bases and J by 1 base, leaving 9 bases between them. Germline values: CDR1 MDHEN, CDR2 SYDVKM. This CDR3 comprises 13 residues. The CDR3 here is CASRQISNTEAFF. The CDR3 DNA is TGTGCCAGCAGACAGATATCGAACACTGAAGCTTTCTTT.

The chain carries TRBV7-2 and TRBJ1-6; D remains unclear. The V end was cut by 4 bases, the J end by 7 bases, with 11 bases between. CDR1 is SGHTA and CDR2 is FQGNSA in the germline V gene. The CDR3 totals 14 residues. DNA for the CDR3: TGTGCCAGCAGCTCGGTAGGGAGCAATTCACCCCTCCACTTT. Translating it yields CASSSVGSNSPLHF.